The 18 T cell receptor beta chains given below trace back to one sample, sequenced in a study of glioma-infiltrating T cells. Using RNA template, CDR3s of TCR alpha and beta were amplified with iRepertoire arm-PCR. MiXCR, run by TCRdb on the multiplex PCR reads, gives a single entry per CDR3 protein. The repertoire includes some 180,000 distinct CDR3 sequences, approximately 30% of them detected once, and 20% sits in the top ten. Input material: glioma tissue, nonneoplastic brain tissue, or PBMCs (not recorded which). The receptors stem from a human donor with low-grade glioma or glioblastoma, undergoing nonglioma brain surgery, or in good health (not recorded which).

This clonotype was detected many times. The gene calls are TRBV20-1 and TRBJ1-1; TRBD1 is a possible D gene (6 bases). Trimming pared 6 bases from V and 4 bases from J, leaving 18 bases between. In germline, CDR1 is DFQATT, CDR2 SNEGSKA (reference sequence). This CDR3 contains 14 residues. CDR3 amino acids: CSAEEGVGATEAFF. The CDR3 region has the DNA TGCAGTGCCGAGGAGGGGGTGGGCGCCACTGAAGCTTTCTTT.

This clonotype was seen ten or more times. CDR3 nucleotides: TGTGCCAGCAGTACCTACAATGAGCAGTTCTTC. Its translation: CASSTYNEQFF. This sequence joins TRBV2 and TRBJ2-1; D gene unclear. Germline CDR1 is SNHLY and CDR2 is FYNNEI. The V end lost 5 bases, the J end lost 2 bases, and 1 base lay between the germline ends. CDR3 length: 11 amino acids.

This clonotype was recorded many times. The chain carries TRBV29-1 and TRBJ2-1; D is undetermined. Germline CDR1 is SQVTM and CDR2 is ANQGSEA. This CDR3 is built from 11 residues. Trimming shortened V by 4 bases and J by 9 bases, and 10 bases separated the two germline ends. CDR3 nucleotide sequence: TGCAGCGTTGTCCTGGGAAGTGAGCAGTTCTTC. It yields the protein CSVVLGSEQFF.

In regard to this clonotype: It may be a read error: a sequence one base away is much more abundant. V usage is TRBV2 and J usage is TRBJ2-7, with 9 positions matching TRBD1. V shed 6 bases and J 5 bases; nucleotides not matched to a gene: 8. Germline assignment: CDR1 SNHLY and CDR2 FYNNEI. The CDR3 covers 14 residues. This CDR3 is CASRTGTGRDEQYF. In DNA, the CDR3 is TGTGCCAGCAGAACCGGGACAGGGCGTGACGAGCAGTACTTC. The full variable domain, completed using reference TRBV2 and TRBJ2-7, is EPEVTQTPSHQVTQMGQEVILRCVPISNHLYFYWYRQILGQKVEFLVSFYNNEISEKSEIFDDQFSVERPDGSNFTLKIRSTKLEDSAMYFCASRTGTGRDEQYFGPGTRLTVT.

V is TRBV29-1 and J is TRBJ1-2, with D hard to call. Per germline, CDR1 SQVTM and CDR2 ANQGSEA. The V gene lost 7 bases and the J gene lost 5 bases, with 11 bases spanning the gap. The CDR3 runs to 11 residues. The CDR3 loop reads CSAEKGYGYTF. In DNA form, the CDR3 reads TGCAGCGCTGAGAAGGGATATGGCTACACCTTC.

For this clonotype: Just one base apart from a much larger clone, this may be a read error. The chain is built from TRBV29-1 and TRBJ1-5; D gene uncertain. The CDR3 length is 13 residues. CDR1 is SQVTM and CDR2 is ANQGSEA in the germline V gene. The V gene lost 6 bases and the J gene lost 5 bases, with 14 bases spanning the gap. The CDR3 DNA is TGCAGCGTCGTGGGCCTGGGAGATCAGCCCCAGCATTTT. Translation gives CSVVGLGDQPQHF.

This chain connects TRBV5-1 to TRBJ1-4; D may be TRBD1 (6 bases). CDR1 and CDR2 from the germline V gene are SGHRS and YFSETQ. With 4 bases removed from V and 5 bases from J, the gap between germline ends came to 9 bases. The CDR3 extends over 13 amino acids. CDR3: CASSEGQNEKLFF. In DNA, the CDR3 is TGCGCCAGCAGCGAAGGACAGAATGAAAAACTGTTTTTT.

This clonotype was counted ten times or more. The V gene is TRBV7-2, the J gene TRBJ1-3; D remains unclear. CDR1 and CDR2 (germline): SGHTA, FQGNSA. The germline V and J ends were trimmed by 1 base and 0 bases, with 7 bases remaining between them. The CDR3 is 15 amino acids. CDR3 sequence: CASSLVRSSGNTIYF. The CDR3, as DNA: TGTGCCAGCAGCTTAGTTCGGAGCTCTGGAAACACCATATATTTT. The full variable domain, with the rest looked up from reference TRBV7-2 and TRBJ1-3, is GAGVSQSPSNKVTEKGKDVELRCDPISGHTALYWYRQSLGQGLEFLIYFQGNSAPDKSGLPSDRFSAERTGGSVSTLTIQRTQQEDSAVYLCASSLVRSSGNTIYFGEGSWLTVV.

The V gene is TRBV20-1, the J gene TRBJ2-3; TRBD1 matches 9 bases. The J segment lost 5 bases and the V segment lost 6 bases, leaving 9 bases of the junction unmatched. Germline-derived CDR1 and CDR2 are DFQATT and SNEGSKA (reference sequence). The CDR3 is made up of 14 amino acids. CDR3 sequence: CSASWDRVIDTQYF. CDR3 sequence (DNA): TGCAGTGCGTCTTGGGACAGGGTAATAGATACGCAGTATTTT.

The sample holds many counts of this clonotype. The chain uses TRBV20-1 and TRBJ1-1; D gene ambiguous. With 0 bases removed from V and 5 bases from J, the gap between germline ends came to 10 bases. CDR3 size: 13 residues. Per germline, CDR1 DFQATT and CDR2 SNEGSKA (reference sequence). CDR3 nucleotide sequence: TGCAGTGCTAGAGACAGCCTAACTACTGAAGCTTTCTTT. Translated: CSARDSLTTEAFF.

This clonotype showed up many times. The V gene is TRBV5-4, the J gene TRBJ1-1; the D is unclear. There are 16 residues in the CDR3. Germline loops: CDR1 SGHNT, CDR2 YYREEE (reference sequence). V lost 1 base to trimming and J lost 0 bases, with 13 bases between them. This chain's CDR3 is CASSLYGWSMNTEAFF. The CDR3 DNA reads TGTGCCAGCAGCTTGTACGGGTGGAGCATGAACACTGAAGCTTTCTTT.

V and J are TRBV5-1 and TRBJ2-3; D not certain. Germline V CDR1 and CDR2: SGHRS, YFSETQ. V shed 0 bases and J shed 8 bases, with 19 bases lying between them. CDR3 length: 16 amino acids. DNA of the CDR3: TGCGCCAGCAGCTTGGCCAGAACTGTCGGCTGGGGTACGCAGTATTTT. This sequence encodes CASSLARTVGWGTQYF.

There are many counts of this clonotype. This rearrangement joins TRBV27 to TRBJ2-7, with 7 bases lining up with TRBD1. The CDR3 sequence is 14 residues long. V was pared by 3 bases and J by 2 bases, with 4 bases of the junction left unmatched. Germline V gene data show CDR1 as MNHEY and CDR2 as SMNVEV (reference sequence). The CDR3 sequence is CASSLGTATYEQYF. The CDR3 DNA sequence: TGTGCCAGCAGTTTGGGGACAGCGACCTACGAGCAGTACTTC.

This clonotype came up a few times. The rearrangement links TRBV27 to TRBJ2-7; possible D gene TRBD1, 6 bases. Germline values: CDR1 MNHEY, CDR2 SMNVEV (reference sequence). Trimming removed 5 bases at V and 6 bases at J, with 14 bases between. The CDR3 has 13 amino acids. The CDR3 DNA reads TGTGCCAGCAGTCCCGGGACAACCTGCGAGCAGTACTTC. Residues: CASSPGTTCEQYF.

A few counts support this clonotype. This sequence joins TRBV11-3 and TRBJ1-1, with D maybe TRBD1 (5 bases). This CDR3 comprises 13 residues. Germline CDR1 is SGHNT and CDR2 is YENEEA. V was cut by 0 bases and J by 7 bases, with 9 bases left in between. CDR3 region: CASSLDWRGEAFF. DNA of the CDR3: TGTGCCAGCAGCTTAGATTGGAGGGGTGAAGCTTTCTTT.

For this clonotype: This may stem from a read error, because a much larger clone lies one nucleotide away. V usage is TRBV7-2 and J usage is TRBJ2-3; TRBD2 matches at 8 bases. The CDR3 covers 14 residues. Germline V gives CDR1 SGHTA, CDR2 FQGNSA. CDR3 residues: CASSFTGGADTRYF. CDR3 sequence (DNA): TGTGCCAGCAGCTTTACCGGGGGGGCAGATACGCGGTATTTT.

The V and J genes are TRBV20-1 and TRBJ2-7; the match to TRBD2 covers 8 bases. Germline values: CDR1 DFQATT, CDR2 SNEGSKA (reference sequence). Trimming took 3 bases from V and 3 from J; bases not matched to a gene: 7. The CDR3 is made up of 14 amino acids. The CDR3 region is CSARISGGHYEQYF. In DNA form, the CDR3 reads TGCAGTGCTAGGATATCGGGAGGGCACTACGAGCAGTACTTC.

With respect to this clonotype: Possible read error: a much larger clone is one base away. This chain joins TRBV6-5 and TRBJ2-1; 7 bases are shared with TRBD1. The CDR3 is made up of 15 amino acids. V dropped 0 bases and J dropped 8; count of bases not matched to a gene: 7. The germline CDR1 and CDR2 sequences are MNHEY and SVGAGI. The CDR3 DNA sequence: TGTGCCAGCAGTTACTCGAGAGGGACAGATGATGAGCAGTTCTTC. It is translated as CASSYSRGTDDEQFF.